This T cell receptor beta chain was observed in a study of blood T cell repertoires in COVID-19. Whole-study context: Acute and convalescent COVID-19 samples came from the United States, Italy and Spain.

Trimming removed 4 bases from V and 6 bases from J; junction bases left unmatched: 6. Germline V gene sequence: CDR1 SGHRS, CDR2 YFSETQ. The CDR3 totals 13 residues. Researchers sorted participants into cohorts using their self-reported clinical history. Profiled with immunoSEQ multiplex PCR; TCRdb holds only in-frame clones, not every one. The sample carries around 450,000 clones, less than 95% recorded once. The receptor was derived from a man younger than 35 who had recovered from COVID-19. Sequenced: PBMCs or T cells enriched from blood (not recorded which). This chain links TRBV5-1 with TRBJ1-1, with 7 bases lining up with TRBD1. CDR3 amino acids: CASSQTGFPEAFF. CDR3 bases: TGCGCCAGCAGCCAGACAGGGTTTCCTGAAGCTTTCTTT.